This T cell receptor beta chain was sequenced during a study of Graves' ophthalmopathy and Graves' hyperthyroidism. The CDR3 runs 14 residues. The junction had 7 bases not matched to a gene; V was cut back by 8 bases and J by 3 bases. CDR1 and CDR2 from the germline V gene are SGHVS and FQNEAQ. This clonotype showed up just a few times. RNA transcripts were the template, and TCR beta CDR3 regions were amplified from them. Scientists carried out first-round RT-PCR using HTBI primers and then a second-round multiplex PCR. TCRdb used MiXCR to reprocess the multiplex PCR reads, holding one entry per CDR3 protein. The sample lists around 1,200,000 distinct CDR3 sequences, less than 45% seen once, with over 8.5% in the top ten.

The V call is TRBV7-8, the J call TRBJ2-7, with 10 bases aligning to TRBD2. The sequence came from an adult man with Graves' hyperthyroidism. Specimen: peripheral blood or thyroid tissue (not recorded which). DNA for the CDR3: TGTGCCAGCGGGCTAGCGGGAGACTTCTACGAGCAGTACTTC. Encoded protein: CASGLAGDFYEQYF.